Below are 9 T cell receptor beta chains sequenced from a single sample in a study of blood T cell repertoires in COVID-19. The table came from immunoSEQ multiplex PCR; TCRdb's copy has only in-frame clones and leaves some out. In the table there are approximately 70,000 clones, about four fifths of which are singletons. Sequenced sample: peripheral blood. The source is a woman aged 60-70 years with acute or convalescent COVID-19.

The V gene is TRBV12-3 or TRBV12-4, the J gene TRBJ1-6; a weak D match, TRBD1 (6 bases). The CDR3 has 13 amino acids. V was pared by 6 bases and J by 11 bases, with 14 bases between. CDR3 bases: TGTGCCAGCAGGGACAGTTCGAGGACACCCCTCCACTTT. It specifies CASRDSSRTPLHF.

The chain carries TRBV3-1 (or the pseudogene TRBV3-2) and TRBJ1-2; the D is unclear. CDR1 is LGHDT, CDR2 YNNKEL, per germline (reference sequence). Trimming took off 4 bases at V and 3 bases at J, with 9 bases between the two ends. CDR3 length: 13 residues. CDR3 region: CASSPDPDYGYTF. In nucleotides, the CDR3 is TGTGCCAGCAGCCCAGACCCCGACTATGGCTACACCTTC.

J is TRBJ2-1 and V is TRBV19; 8 bases map to TRBD1. The CDR3 covers 17 residues. Germline values: CDR1 LNHDA, CDR2 SQIVND (reference sequence). J lost 3 bases, V lost 4 bases, and 11 bases had no gene match. CDR3 loop: CASSTQLGQENYNEQFF. Written as DNA, the CDR3 is TGTGCCAGTAGTACCCAGTTGGGACAGGAGAACTACAATGAGCAGTTCTTC.

This rearrangement joins TRBV5-1 to TRBJ2-7, with TRBD1 matching 7 bases. CDR1 and CDR2 (germline): SGHRS, YFSETQ. CDR3 length equals 14 residues. V lost 0 bases and J lost 2; bases outside the gene matches: 2. The CDR3 DNA reads TGCGCCAGCAGCTTGGACAGGGGACCCTACGAGCAGTACTTC. Its protein is CASSLDRGPYEQYF. The variable domain in full, completed from reference TRBV5-1 and TRBJ2-7, reads KAGVTQTPRYLIKTRGQQVTLSCSPISGHRSVSWYQQTPGQGLQFLFEYFSETQRNKGNFPGRFSGRQFSNSRSEMNVSTLELGDSALYLCASSLDRGPYEQYFGPGTRLTVT.

The chain uses TRBV14 and TRBJ1-1; D is unclear. The length of the CDR3 is 14 residues. CDR1 is SGHDN and CDR2 is FVKESK in the germline V gene. Trimming removed 4 bases from V and 5 bases from J, with 14 bases in between. This chain's CDR3 is CASSPQMGGTEAFF. CDR3 sequence (DNA): TGTGCCAGCAGCCCTCAGATGGGAGGAACTGAAGCTTTCTTT. The full variable domain, with the rest looked up from reference TRBV14 and TRBJ1-1, is EAGVTQFPSHSVIEKGQTVTLRCDPISGHDNLYWYRRVMGKEIKFLLHFVKESKQDESGMPNNRFLAERTGGTYSTLKVQPAELEDSGVYFCASSPQMGGTEAFFGQGTRLTVV.

In its sample, this clone was seen many times. The gene calls are TRBV24-1 and TRBJ1-3, with TRBD1 matching 10 bases. This CDR3 is 16 amino acids long. The V segment lost 6 bases and the J segment 4 bases; nucleotides outside the gene matches: 8. Germline V lookup: CDR1 KGHDR, CDR2 SFDVKD. The CDR3 sequence is CATSSRDRGSGNTIYF. The CDR3 nucleotides are TGTGCCACCAGTTCCCGGGACAGGGGTTCGGGAAACACCATATATTTT.

The genes are TRBV6-1 and TRBJ1-2, with D perhaps TRBD1 (5 bases). Germline CDR1 MNHNS, CDR2 SASEGT. Trimming left V 0 bases short and J 4 bases short, with 15 bases between. CDR3 size: 16 residues. The CDR3 DNA is TGTGCCAGCAGTGAAGCGCTCGGGGGTTCCGGCTATGGCTACACCTTC. Translating it yields CASSEALGGSGYGYTF.

This clone was recorded once. The chain uses TRBV2 and TRBJ1-1; D gene unclear. V was trimmed by 5 bases and J by 1 base, leaving 5 bases between them. The germline gives CDR1 SNHLY, CDR2 FYNNEI. The CDR3 length is 12 residues. The CDR3 region is CASSFKNTEAFF. CDR3 coding DNA: TGTGCCAGCAGTTTCAAGAACACTGAAGCTTTCTTT.

The J gene is TRBJ2-1, the V gene TRBV5-1; 7 bases map to TRBD1. Trimming removed 3 bases from V and 1 base from J; junction bases left unmatched: 10. CDR1 and CDR2 (germline): SGHRS, YFSETQ. The CDR3 sequence is 17 residues long. The CDR3 reads CASSSPRGGLSYNEQFF. The CDR3 DNA follows: TGCGCCAGCAGCTCTCCCCGAGGGGGCCTTTCCTACAATGAGCAGTTCTTC.